This T cell receptor (beta chain) was found in a study of CD8 T cells in ankylosing spondylitis (dated 2017 in TCRdb). General notes on the study: The study set out to find disease-linked TCR variants by profiling T cell receptor beta repertoires in ankylosing spondylitis patients and healthy donors. In total, the full study cohort was made up of roughly 110 healthy donors and about two dozen ankylosing spondylitis patients. Peripheral blood was sampled, and synovial fluid was also collected from ankylosing spondylitis patients.

Points on this clonotype: This clone's antigen is unknown. Base qualities were left out, and no much larger clone turns up one base away.

Looking up the germline V gene (reference sequence) yields CDR1 LNHDA and CDR2 SQIVND. Trimming removed 6 bases from V and 0 bases from J; the gene matches leave 12 bases unexplained. The CDR3 numbers 17 residues from cysteine through phenylalanine. The entry retains the CDR3 DNA only, 51 bases that are in frame from base 1. Study-wide conclusions, independent of this receptor: Blood from ankylosing spondylitis patients appeared to be characterized by a TCR beta motif composed of eight highly homologous amino acid variants. The disease-linked clones showed a CD8+ phenotype and occurred at relatively low frequencies in peripheral blood. Some motif variants had previously been reported in the synovial fluid and blood of reactive arthritis patients, which suggests shared mechanisms of disease initiation. Significant enrichment of the disease-linked clones was reported in matched synovial fluid samples from ankylosing spondylitis patients.

The listed sequencing device is Illumina HiSeq 2500. Quantitative 5'-RACE with molecular barcodes was the method used to prepare the TCR beta libraries. The authors' analysis ran thus. To identify disease-linked TCR variants, a new computational method was used, one built on a probabilistic model of VDJ rearrangement. TCRdb ran its own pipeline on the public reads, namely fastp trimming at Q25 and MiXCR clone calling, and kept in-frame beta chains. Entries are consolidated by CDR3 protein sequence, retaining the most common genes and DNA. These V and J calls rely on TCRdb rather than the paper's analysis. This sample gives 130,000 or so distinct CDR3 sequences in total; more than 9.5% of them show up just once. Of the sample, over 4% is held by the ten largest clones.

Sequencing was done on a sample of blood, either unsorted or a sorted T cell fraction (not recorded which). This chain joins TRBV19 to TRBJ2-7; 9 bases in between match TRBD2. The clonotype originates from a female donor with ankylosing spondylitis or in good health (not recorded which). The CDR3 corresponds to CASSSPASTSGSYEQYF. The bases are TGTGCCAGTAGCTCCCCGGCGTCGACTAGCGGCTCCTACGAGCAGTACTTC.